What follows are 3 T cell receptor beta chains derived from one specimen sequenced in a study of blood T cell repertoires in COVID-19. Measured with immunoSEQ multiplex PCR; TCRdb has only the in-frame clones, and not every one. The table lists around 310,000 clones, 88% of them singletons. Specimen: peripheral blood. The source of these receptors is a woman between 45 and 65 years old with active or convalescent COVID-19.

The chain employs TRBV29-1 and TRBJ2-3; 8 positions agree with TRBD1. The CDR3 has 15 amino acids. Germline V gene lookup returns CDR1 SQVTM and CDR2 ANQGSEA. Germline trimming cut 4 bases from V and 0 bases from J; bases unmatched to any gene: 6. In DNA form, the CDR3 reads TGCAGCGTTGCGGTGACAGGGGATAGCACAGATACGCAGTATTTT. Its translation is CSVAVTGDSTDTQYF.

This chain links TRBV10-2 with TRBJ2-7, with D perhaps TRBD1 (6 bases). This CDR3 region has 15 residues. Germline V lookup: CDR1 WSHSY, CDR2 SAAADI. Trimming shortened V by 2 bases and J by 2 bases, and 13 bases separated the two germline ends. DNA for the CDR3: TGCGCCAGCAGTGAGCCCCAGGGGTGGACCTACGAGCAGTACTTC. Translation gives CASSEPQGWTYEQYF.

The V call is TRBV9, the J call TRBJ2-7; D may be TRBD2 (6 bases). Per germline, CDR1 SGDLS and CDR2 YYNGEE. The CDR3 length is 14 residues. The V gene lost 4 bases and the J gene lost 1 base, with 12 bases spanning the gap. The CDR3 DNA reads as TGTGCCAGCAGCTCGGGGCTAGCGTCCTACGAGCAGTACTTC. Translated, it gives CASSSGLASYEQYF. The complete variable domain, with remaining parts taken from reference TRBV9 and TRBJ2-7, reads DSGVTQTPKHLITATGQRVTLRCSPRSGDLSVYWYQQSLDQGLQFLIQYYNGEERAKGNILERFSAQQFPDLHSELNLSSLELGDSALYFCASSSGLASYEQYFGPGTRLTVT.